This T cell receptor beta chain comes out of a study of T cell clonotyping in hematopoietic cell transplantation. Profiling relied on immunoSEQ multiplex PCR, and the TCRdb table lists in-frame clones only, not all of them. The sample holds more than 20,000 clones, 75% to 85% seen once. This sample's time point: recipient sample about 28 days before transplant, after cytoreduction. The V segment lost 1 base and the J segment 2 bases; nucleotides outside the gene matches: 7. CDR1 and CDR2 from the germline V gene are SGHVS and FQNEAQ. The CDR3 spans 18 residues. The rearrangement uses TRBV7-8 and TRBJ1-5; 11 bases line up with TRBD1. The material sequenced was peripheral blood mononuclear cells, taken before stem cell transplant. This receptor was taken from a woman aged 60-75 years with acute myeloid leukemia. Some clones in this sample may be carry-over from other donors' samples. The CDR3 protein is CASSLVGTGGQGNQPQHF. CDR3 nucleotides: TGTGCCAGCAGCTTAGTGGGGACAGGGGGGCAAGGCAATCAGCCCCAGCATTTT.